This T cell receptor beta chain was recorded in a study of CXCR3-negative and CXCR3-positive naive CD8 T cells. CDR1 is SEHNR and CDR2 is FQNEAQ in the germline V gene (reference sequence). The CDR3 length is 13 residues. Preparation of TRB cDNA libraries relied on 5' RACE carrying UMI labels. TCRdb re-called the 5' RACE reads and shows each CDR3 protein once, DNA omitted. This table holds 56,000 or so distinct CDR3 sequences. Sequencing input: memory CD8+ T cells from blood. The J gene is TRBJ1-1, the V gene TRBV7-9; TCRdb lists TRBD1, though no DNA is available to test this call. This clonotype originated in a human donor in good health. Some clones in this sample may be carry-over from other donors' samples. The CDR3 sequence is CASRPAPEIGAFF.